This T cell receptor beta chain was sequenced during a study of monozygotic twins with inflammatory bowel disease. The CDR3 is 13 residues long. TCRdb reprocessed the 5' RACE reads and keeps a single row for each CDR3 protein, giving no DNA. Found here are some 150,000 distinct CDR3 sequences; the top ten clones hold roughly 7.4%. The receptor comes from a human donor with ulcerative colitis or Crohn's disease, or a healthy co-twin of an affected twin (not recorded which). The chain recombines TRBV12-3 or TRBV12-4 with TRBJ2-5. Sequenced input: blood. The chain's CDR3 is CASRDRVPETQYF.